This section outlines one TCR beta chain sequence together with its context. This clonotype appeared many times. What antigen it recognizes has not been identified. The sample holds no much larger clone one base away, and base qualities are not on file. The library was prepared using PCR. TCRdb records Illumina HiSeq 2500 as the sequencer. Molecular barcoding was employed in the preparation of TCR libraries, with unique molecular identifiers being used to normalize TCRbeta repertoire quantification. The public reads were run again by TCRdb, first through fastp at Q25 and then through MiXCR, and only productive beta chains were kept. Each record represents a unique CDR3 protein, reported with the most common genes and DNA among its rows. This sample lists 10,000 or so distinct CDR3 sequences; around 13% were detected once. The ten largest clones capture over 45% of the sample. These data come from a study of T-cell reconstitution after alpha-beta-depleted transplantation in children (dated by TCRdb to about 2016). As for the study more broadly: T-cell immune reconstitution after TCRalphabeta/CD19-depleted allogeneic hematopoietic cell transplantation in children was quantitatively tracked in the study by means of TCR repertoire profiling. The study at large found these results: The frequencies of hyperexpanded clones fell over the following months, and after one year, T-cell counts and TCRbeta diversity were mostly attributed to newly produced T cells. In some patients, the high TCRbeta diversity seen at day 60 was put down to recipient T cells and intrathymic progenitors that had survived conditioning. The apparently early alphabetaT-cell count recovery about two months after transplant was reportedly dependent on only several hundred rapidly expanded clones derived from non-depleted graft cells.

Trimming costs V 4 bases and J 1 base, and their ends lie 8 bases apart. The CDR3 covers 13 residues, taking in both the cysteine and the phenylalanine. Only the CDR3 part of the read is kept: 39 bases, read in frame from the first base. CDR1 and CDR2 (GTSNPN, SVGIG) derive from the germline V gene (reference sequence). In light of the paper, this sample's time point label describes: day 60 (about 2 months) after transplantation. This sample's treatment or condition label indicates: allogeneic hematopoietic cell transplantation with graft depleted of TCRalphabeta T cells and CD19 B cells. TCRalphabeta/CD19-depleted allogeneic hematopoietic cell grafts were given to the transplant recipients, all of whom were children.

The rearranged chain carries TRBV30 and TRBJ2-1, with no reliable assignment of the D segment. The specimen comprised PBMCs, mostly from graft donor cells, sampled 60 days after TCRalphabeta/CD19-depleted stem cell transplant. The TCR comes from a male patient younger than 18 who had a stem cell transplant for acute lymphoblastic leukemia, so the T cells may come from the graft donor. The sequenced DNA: TGTGCCTGGAATAAACTTTCCTACAATGAGCAGTTCTTC. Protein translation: CAWNKLSYNEQFF.